The 7 T cell receptor beta chains below come from one sample, sequenced in a study of OX40 agonist ivuxolimab in advanced cancers. Library generation was performed with the immunoSEQ multiplex PCR assay. The table comes from immuneACCESS by way of TCRdb, which keeps in-frame sequences with V and J called. Part of the clones is missing from these tables; in studies checked, under half for an unresolved V gene and the rest for unknown reasons. Across this sample there are over 80,000 clones, with roughly 85% seen only once. The ten largest account for roughly 0.8% of the sample. The source material was CD4+ or CD8+ T cells sorted from blood, sampled in a trial of the OX40 agonist ivuxolimab. The origin of the receptors is an adult with an advanced solid tumor such as melanoma, head and neck, liver or kidney cancer.

This clone came up a few times. The V gene is TRBV11-2, the J gene TRBJ1-5; D gene uncertain. V lost 0 bases and J 7 bases, leaving 7 bases between the germline ends. Per germline, CDR1 SGHAT and CDR2 FQNNGV. This CDR3 region has 13 residues. In nucleotides, the CDR3 is TGTGCCAGCAGCTTAGAAACGGCGCAGCCCCAGCATTTT. Translated, it gives CASSLETAQPQHF.

This rearrangement joins TRBV10-1 to TRBJ2-1; TRBD1 matches 7 bases. CDR1 and CDR2 from the germline V gene are WNHNN and SYGVQD (reference sequence). The CDR3 loop spans 14 amino acids. The V segment lost 4 bases and the J segment 10 bases; nucleotides outside the gene matches: 10. Here the CDR3 DNA reads TGCGCCAGCAGTGCCATGACAGGGCGCGAAGAGCAGTTCTTC. It encodes CASSAMTGREEQFF.

The chain has TRBV7-3 and TRBJ1-6; 7 bases are shared with TRBD1. V shed 0 bases, J shed 10 bases, and the junction held 6 bases outside the gene matches. CDR3 size: 15 residues. CDR1 is SGHTA, CDR2 FQGTGA, per germline. The CDR3 sequence: CASSLTDRVSSPLHF. As DNA, the CDR3 is TGTGCCAGCAGCTTAACCGACAGGGTGTCATCACCCCTCCACTTT.

The chain recombines TRBV7-3 with TRBJ2-7; 10 bases are a match to TRBD1. The CDR3 is 15 residues long. Germline V CDR1 and CDR2: SGHTA, FQGTGA. V trimming: 1 base; J trimming: 6 bases; junction bases outside the gene matches: 6. The CDR3 coding sequence is TGTGCCAGCAGCTTAATAGGTGGGACAGGGGTCGAGCAGTACTTC. This sequence encodes CASSLIGGTGVEQYF.

The V call is TRBV10-3, the J call TRBJ2-5, with 12 nucleotides matching TRBD1. Germline lookup yields CDR1 ENHRY and CDR2 SYGVKD. There are 15 residues in the CDR3. With 5 bases clipped from V and 5 bases from J, the junction kept 6 bases outside the gene matches. The CDR3 sequence: CAISPGTGGFETQYF. The CDR3 DNA reads TGTGCCATCAGTCCAGGGACAGGGGGCTTTGAGACCCAGTACTTC.

This CDR3 reads CASSGTGTSYEQYF. In DNA form, the CDR3 reads TGTGCCAGCAGTGGGACAGGGACCTCCTACGAGCAGTACTTC. V and J are TRBV27 and TRBJ2-7; 9 nucleotides line up with TRBD1. Germline CDR1 MNHEY, CDR2 SMNVEV (reference sequence). V was clipped by 5 bases and J by 0 bases; unmatched bases: 2. The CDR3 is 14 residues long.

The chain couples TRBV29-1 to TRBJ2-5; 7 bases align to TRBD1. The CDR3 has 14 residues. Trimming at V came to 6 bases and at J to 4 bases, leaving 11 bases not matched to a gene. The germline V gene has CDR1 SQVTM and CDR2 ANQGSEA. The CDR3 bases are TGCAGCGTCTTAGACAGGGATGGAGGAGAGACCCAGTACTTC. It specifies CSVLDRDGGETQYF.